Listed here is a single TCR beta chain. Its antigen is unidentified. Healthy Caucasian individuals from Russia aged 6 to 90 served as donors. A sample-barcoded 5' primer and a J-beta primer mix were used in a second PCR of roughly 7 to 12 cycles. Via MiXCR, TCRdb re-called the 5' RACE reads, giving one row per CDR3 protein. This table holds some 1.5 million distinct CDR3 sequences, 35% to 45% found once. The data originate from a study of blood T cells in healthy people across ages. Overall study results and limits: Fewer expanded clones and more diversity marked long-lived versus aged donors.

The sequenced sample consisted of blood. The receptor was derived from a woman aged 18-29 years in good health.

CDR3 protein: CASSKIAGSRSYNEQFF. The CDR3 DNA sequence: TGTGCCAGCAGTAAAATAGCGGGATCGAGGTCTTACAATGAGCAGTTCTTC. This chain connects TRBV28 to TRBJ2-1; 8 bases match TRBD2. The CDR3 length is 17 residues. V was clipped by 5 bases and J by 4 bases; unmatched bases: 13. Germline CDR1 and CDR2: MDHEN and SYDVKM.